The clone carrying this T cell receptor beta chain was counted ten times or more. This entry is derived from a study of T cells in Graves' hyperthyroidism and ophthalmopathy. Whole-study context: Peripheral blood was drawn at first diagnosis, prior to all treatment.

The source material, RNA transcripts, was used to amplify TCR beta CDR3 regions. Researchers ran a first-round RT-PCR on the TCR CDR3 using the HTBI primer set. TCRdb ran MiXCR on the multiplex PCR reads and lists one entry per CDR3 protein. The sample includes 340,000 or so distinct CDR3 sequences, roughly 18% seen only once; the top ten take approximately 49%. Trimming cost V 0 bases and J 1 base, with 7 bases left between them. This CDR3 region has 14 residues. Germline V lookup: CDR1 SGDLS, CDR2 YYNGEE. For Graves' hyperthyroidism to be stable, ophthalmopathy could not progress within 18 months. Every diagnosis used clinical symptoms, serum thyroxine and TRAb, thyroid ultrasound and orbital computed tomography. From roughly 10 ml of fresh peripheral blood, PBMCs were isolated.

The chain uses TRBV9 and TRBJ1-1; no reliable D call. This TCR came from a woman aged 45-59 years with Graves' hyperthyroidism. The sequenced sample was blood. CDR3 in DNA: TGTGCCAGCAGCGTAGCCCGGAAGAACACTGAAGCTTTCTTT. Translation gives CASSVARKNTEAFF. Together with reference TRBV9 and TRBJ1-1, the CDR3 gives the full variable domain: DSGVTQTPKHLITATGQRVTLRCSPRSGDLSVYWYQQSLDQGLQFLIQYYNGEERAKGNILERFSAQQFPDLHSELNLSSLELGDSALYFCASSVARKNTEAFFGQGTRLTVV.